This entry lists 17 T cell receptor beta chains sequenced from one sample in a study of T-cell reconstitution after alpha-beta-depleted transplantation in children. Library preparation (for TCRbeta) was performed with unique molecular identifiers. TCRdb ran MiXCR on the PCR reads and lists one entry per CDR3 protein. In the table there are 140,000 or so distinct CDR3 sequences, about 9% of which are singletons. Sequencing was performed on PBMCs, mostly from graft donor cells, taken 180 days after TCRalphabeta/CD19-depleted stem cell transplant. Receptors originate from a female patient aged 2-10 years who had a stem cell transplant for congenital amegakaryocytic thrombocytopenia, so the T cells may come from the graft donor.

The gene calls are TRBV4-2 and TRBJ2-3; 9 bases map to TRBD2. V was clipped by 3 bases and J by 3 bases; unmatched bases: 10. Per the germline V gene, CDR1 is LGHNA and CDR2 is YNFKEQ. The CDR3 is made up of 17 amino acids. CDR3 loop: CASSHCGGRAGTDTQYF. The CDR3 nucleotides read TGTGCCAGCAGCCACTGTGGCGGGAGGGCCGGTACAGATACGCAGTATTTT.

This clonotype occurred many times. The V call is TRBV5-1, the J call TRBJ2-3; 8 bases fit TRBD1. The V gene's germline CDR1 is SGHRS and CDR2 YFSETQ. The CDR3 totals 16 residues. V lost 0 bases and J lost 1; bases outside the gene matches: 4. As DNA, the CDR3 is TGCGCCAGCAGCTTGGGACAGGGGAGTGGCACAGATACGCAGTATTTT. Translation gives CASSLGQGSGTDTQYF.

The chain carries TRBV12-3 or TRBV12-4 and TRBJ2-7, with 9 bases that match TRBD1. V gave up 3 bases and J gave up 1 base; unmatched junction bases: 13. This CDR3 contains 18 residues. CDR3 DNA: TGTGCCAGCAGTTTGGGACAGGGCTATGCGGGGCGTTCCTACGAGCAGTACTTC. Translating gives CASSLGQGYAGRSYEQYF.

This clonotype was seen repeatedly, ten times or more. This sequence joins TRBV6-5 and TRBJ2-4; the match to TRBD1 covers 9 bases. Germline V lookup: CDR1 MNHEY, CDR2 SVGAGI. This CDR3 contains 14 residues. After removal of 2 bases from V and 5 bases from J, the junction contained 1 base not matched to a gene. CDR3: CASSYDRGENIQYF. In nucleotides, the CDR3 is TGTGCCAGCAGTTACGACAGGGGGGAAAACATTCAGTACTTC.

This clonotype was observed at least ten times. The chain couples TRBV5-6 to TRBJ2-2; TRBD2 is a possible D gene (6 bases). V lost 4 bases, J lost 1 base, and 17 bases lay in between. The CDR3 length is 17 residues. Germline V gives CDR1 SGHDT, CDR2 YYEEEE. The CDR3 DNA reads TGTGCCAGCAGCACATCATCGGGGCGGGAGAACACCGGGGAGCTGTTTTTT. Residues: CASSTSSGRENTGELFF. Using reference TRBV5-6 and TRBJ2-2 for the parts outside the CDR3, the full variable domain is DAGVTQSPTHLIKTRGQQVTLRCSPKSGHDTVSWYQQALGQGPQFIFQYYEEEERQRGNFPDRFSGHQFPNYSSELNVNALLLGDSALYLCASSTSSGRENTGELFFGEGSRLTVL.

This clonotype has just a few counts. This chain connects TRBV6-1 to TRBJ1-6, with D possibly matching TRBD1 (6 bases). Trimming removed 6 bases from V and 8 bases from J, with 14 bases in between. The CDR3 covers 14 residues. The germline gives CDR1 MNHNS, CDR2 SASEGT. DNA of the CDR3: TGTGCCAGCAGCCGGGGGGGCTGGGATTCACCCCTCCACTTT. Translation gives CASSRGGWDSPLHF.

This clonotype was seen many times. The chain joins TRBV28 to TRBJ1-1; 8 positions agree with TRBD1. The length of the CDR3 is 13 residues. Germline V gene sequence: CDR1 MDHEN, CDR2 SYDVKM. Trimming removed 6 bases from V and 11 bases from J; junction bases left unmatched: 11. The chain's CDR3 is CASRIQGARKAFF. In DNA, the CDR3 is TGTGCCAGCAGGATCCAGGGGGCGAGAAAGGCTTTCTTT.

This clonotype was observed many times. This chain uses TRBV20-1 with TRBJ2-6; D unresolved. This CDR3 spans 11 amino acids. The V end lost 5 bases, the J end lost 4 bases, and 3 bases lay between the germline ends. CDR1 and CDR2 from the germline V gene are DFQATT and SNEGSKA (reference sequence). In nucleotides, the CDR3 is TGCAGTGCTGCCGGGGCCAACGTCCTGACTTTC. Protein: CSAAGANVLTF.

This clonotype has just a few counts. This sequence joins TRBV20-1 and TRBJ1-2, with 10 bases lining up with TRBD1. CDR1 is DFQATT and CDR2 is SNEGSKA in the germline V gene (reference sequence). The CDR3 has 16 residues. V dropped 1 base and J dropped 3; count of bases not matched to a gene: 8. The CDR3 DNA follows: TGCAGTGCTAGAGCCTCAATCGACAGGGGGCACTATGGCTACACCTTC. Protein: CSARASIDRGHYGYTF.

This clonotype was observed many times. V usage is TRBV20-1 and J usage is TRBJ2-7; 10 bases are a match to TRBD1. With V trimmed by 3 bases and J by 2 bases, 13 bases remained unmatched. Germline-derived CDR1 and CDR2 are DFQATT and SNEGSKA (reference sequence). This CDR3 region has 17 residues. CDR3 loop: CSARQLPRTGGTYEQYF. The CDR3 DNA follows: TGCAGTGCTAGGCAATTACCACGGACAGGGGGGACCTACGAGCAGTACTTC.

This clonotype was counted a few times. The genes are TRBV7-9 and TRBJ2-4, with D perhaps matching TRBD1 or TRBD2 (5 bases each). V dropped 7 bases and J dropped 0 bases, with 13 bases sitting between them. Germline loops: CDR1 SEHNR, CDR2 FQNEAQ (reference sequence). This CDR3 spans 15 amino acids. CDR3 residues: CASTPRGLAKNIQYF. The CDR3 nucleotides are TGTGCCAGCACCCCGAGGGGTCTAGCCAAAAACATTCAGTACTTC. The variable domain in full, completed from reference TRBV7-9 and TRBJ2-4, reads DTGVSQNPRHKITKRGQNVTFRCDPISEHNRLYWYRQTLGQGPEFLTYFQNEAQLEKSRLLSDRFSAERPKGSFSTLEIQRTEQGDSAMYLCASTPRGLAKNIQYFGAGTRLSVL.

V and J are TRBV30 and TRBJ2-1; D not resolved. Germline CDR1 is GTSNPN and CDR2 is SVGIG (reference sequence). The CDR3 extends over 12 amino acids. V lost 0 bases and J 10 bases, leaving 10 bases between the germline ends. CDR3 protein: CAWSVLRAEQFF. In DNA, the CDR3 is TGTGCCTGGAGTGTACTCCGGGCCGAGCAGTTCTTC.

This clonotype has just a few counts. V gene TRBV24-1 combines with J gene TRBJ1-2, with 10 bases fitting TRBD1. Germline CDR1 KGHDR, CDR2 SFDVKD. This CDR3 has 15 amino acids. V lost 3 bases to trimming and J lost 8 bases; unmatched junction nucleotides: 8. For the CDR3, the DNA is TGTGCCACCAGTGATACAGGGGACAGGGGCTTCGGCTACACCTTC. Translation gives CATSDTGDRGFGYTF.

This clonotype occurred many times. This chain connects TRBV4-1 to TRBJ1-2; D not resolved. V gave up 0 bases and J gave up 2 bases, with 7 bases separating them. Germline CDR1 and CDR2: MGHRA and YSYEKL. The CDR3 is 14 amino acids. The CDR3 reads CASSQEDGNYGYTF. The DNA of the CDR3 is TGCGCCAGCAGCCAAGAGGACGGAAACTATGGCTACACCTTC.

The genes are TRBV5-1 and TRBJ2-7; D possibly corresponds to TRBD1 (6 bases). The germline V and J ends were trimmed by 4 bases and 3 bases, with 11 bases remaining between them. This CDR3 is built from 13 residues. CDR1 and CDR2 (germline): SGHRS, YFSETQ. CDR3 loop: CASSLWDNYEQYF. CDR3 coding DNA: TGCGCCAGCAGCCTATGGGACAACTACGAGCAGTACTTC.

This clonotype was picked up many times. The chain is built from TRBV30 and TRBJ2-1; possible D gene TRBD1, 6 bases. The germline CDR1 and CDR2 sequences are GTSNPN and SVGIG (reference sequence). The CDR3 runs to 12 residues. V gave up 2 bases and J gave up 12 bases, with 14 bases separating them. The CDR3 here is CAWSLPSRGQFF. The CDR3 bases are TGTGCCTGGAGTCTCCCCTCCAGGGGGCAGTTCTTC.

This clonotype was counted only a few times. The rearrangement uses TRBV20-1 and TRBJ1-5; 8 positions match TRBD1. Trimming removed 0 bases from V and 7 bases from J; junction bases left unmatched: 11. Germline CDR1 is DFQATT and CDR2 is SNEGSKA (reference sequence). The CDR3 length is 16 residues. The CDR3 nucleotides read TGCAGTGCTAGAGATCTGAAGGGACAGGAAAGGCAGCCCCAGCATTTT. Translating it yields CSARDLKGQERQPQHF.